The rows below give T cell receptor beta chains drawn from one sample of a study of blood T cell repertoires in COVID-19. The method was immunoSEQ multiplex PCR; TCRdb's version includes in-frame clones alone and lacks a portion of them. The sample has roughly 180,000 clones; around 85% are singletons. What was sequenced was peripheral blood. These receptors all come from a woman in her sixties or seventies with acute or convalescent COVID-19. Both conserved end residues are part of each CDR3.

CDR3: CASSSTGIDEQYF
V: TRBV28
J: TRBJ2-7

CDR3: CATSAWGGSTDTQYF
V: TRBV24-1
J: TRBJ2-3

CDR3: CASSPPMGQKNGYTF
V: TRBV4-1
J: TRBJ1-2

CDR3: CASSTGRRETQYF
V: TRBV19
J: TRBJ2-5

CDR3: CASSLEGWGDEQFF
V: TRBV7-8
J: TRBJ2-1

CDR3: CASSESSWGDSHAYNEQFF
V: TRBV10-1
J: TRBJ2-1

CDR3: CATSRDRGGQGNNSPLHF
V: TRBV15
J: TRBJ1-6

CDR3: CASSPHWGVGDQPQHF
V: TRBV19
J: TRBJ1-5

CDR3: CAISATGGSINEQFF
V: TRBV10-3
J: TRBJ2-1

CDR3: CASSDGGSTNSPLHF
V: TRBV2
J: TRBJ1-6